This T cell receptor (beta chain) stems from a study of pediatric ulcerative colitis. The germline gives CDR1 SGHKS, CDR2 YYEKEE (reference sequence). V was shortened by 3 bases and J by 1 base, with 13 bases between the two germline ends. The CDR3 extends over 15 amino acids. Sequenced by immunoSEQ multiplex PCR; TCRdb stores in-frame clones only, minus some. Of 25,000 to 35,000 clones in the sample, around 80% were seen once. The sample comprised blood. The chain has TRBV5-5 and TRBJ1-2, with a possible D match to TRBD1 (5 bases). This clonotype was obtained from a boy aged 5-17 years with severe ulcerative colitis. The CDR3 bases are TGTGCCAGCAGCTGGACGTTTGGGGGTAACTATGGCTACACCTTC. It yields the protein CASSWTFGGNYGYTF.